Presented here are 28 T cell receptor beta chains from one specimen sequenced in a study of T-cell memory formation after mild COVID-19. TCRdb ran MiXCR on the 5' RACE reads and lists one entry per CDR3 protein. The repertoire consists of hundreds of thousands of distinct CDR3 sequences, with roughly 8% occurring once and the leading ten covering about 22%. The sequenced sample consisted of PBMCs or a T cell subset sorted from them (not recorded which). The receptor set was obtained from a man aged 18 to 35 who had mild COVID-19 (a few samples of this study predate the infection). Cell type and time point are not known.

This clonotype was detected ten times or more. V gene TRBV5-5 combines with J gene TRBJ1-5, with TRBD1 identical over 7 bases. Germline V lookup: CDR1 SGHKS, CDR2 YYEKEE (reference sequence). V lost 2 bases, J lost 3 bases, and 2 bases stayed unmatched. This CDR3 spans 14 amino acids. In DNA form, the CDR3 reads TGTGCCAGCAGCTTTCAGGGGGACAATCAGCCCCAGCATTTT. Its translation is CASSFQGDNQPQHF.

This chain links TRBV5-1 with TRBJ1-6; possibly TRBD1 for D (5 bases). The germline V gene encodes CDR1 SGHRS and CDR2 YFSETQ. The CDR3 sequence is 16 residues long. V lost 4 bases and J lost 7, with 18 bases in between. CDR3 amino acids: CASSPRGPRGNSPLHF. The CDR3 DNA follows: TGCGCCAGCAGCCCTCGAGGTCCCCGGGGGAATTCACCCCTCCACTTT.

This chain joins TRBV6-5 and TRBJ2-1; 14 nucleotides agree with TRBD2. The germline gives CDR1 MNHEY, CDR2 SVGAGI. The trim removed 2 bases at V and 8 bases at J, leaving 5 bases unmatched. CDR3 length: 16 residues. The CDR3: CASSYSGLAGGHEQFF. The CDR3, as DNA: TGTGCCAGCAGTTACAGCGGACTAGCGGGGGGCCATGAGCAGTTCTTC.

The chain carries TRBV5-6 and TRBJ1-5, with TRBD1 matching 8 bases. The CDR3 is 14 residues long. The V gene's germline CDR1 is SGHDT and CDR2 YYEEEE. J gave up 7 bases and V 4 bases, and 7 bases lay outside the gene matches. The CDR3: CASSGQGLRQPQHF. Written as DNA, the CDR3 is TGTGCCAGCAGCGGACAGGGACTACGGCAGCCCCAGCATTTT. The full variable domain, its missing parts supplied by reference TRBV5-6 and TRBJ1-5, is DAGVTQSPTHLIKTRGQQVTLRCSPKSGHDTVSWYQQALGQGPQFIFQYYEEEERQRGNFPDRFSGHQFPNYSSELNVNALLLGDSALYLCASSGQGLRQPQHFGDGTRLSIL.

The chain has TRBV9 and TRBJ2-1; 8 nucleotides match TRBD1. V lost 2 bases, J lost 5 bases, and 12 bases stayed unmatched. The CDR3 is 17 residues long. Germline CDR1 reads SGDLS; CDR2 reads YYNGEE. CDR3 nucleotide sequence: TGTGCCAGCAGCGTGGCTCATTCGGGACAGGTAAACAATGAGCAGTTCTTC. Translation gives CASSVAHSGQVNNEQFF.

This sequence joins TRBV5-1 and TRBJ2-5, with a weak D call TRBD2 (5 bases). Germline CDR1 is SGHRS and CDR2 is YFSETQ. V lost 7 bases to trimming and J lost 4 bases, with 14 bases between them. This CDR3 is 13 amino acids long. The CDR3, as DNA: TGCGCCAGCTGGCCGGGGAATCGAGAGACCCAGTACTTC. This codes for CASWPGNRETQYF.

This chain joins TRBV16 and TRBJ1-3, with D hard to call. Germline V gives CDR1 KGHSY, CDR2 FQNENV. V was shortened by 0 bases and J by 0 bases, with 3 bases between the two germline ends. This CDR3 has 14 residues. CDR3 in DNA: TGTGCCAGCAGCCAATCCCGCTCTGGAAACACCATATATTTT. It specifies CASSQSRSGNTIYF.

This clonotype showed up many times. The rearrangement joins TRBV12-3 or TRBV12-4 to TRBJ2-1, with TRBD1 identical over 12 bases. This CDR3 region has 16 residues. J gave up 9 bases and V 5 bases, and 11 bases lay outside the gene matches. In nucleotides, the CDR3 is TGTGCCAGCAGTCCACCCGGGACAGGGGGCTTTATTGAGCAGTTCTTC. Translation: CASSPPGTGGFIEQFF.

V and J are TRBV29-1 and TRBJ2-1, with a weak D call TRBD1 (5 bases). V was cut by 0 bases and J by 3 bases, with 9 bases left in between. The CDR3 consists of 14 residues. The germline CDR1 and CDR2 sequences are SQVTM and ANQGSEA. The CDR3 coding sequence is TGCAGCGTTGAAGACCCGACAGACTACAATGAGCAGTTCTTC. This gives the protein CSVEDPTDYNEQFF.

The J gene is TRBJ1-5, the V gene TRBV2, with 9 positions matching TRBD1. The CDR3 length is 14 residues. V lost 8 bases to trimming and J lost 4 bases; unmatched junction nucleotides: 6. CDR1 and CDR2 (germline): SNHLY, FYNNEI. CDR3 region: CASGGQGGNQPQHF. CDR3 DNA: TGTGCCAGCGGGGGACAGGGAGGTAATCAGCCCCAGCATTTT.

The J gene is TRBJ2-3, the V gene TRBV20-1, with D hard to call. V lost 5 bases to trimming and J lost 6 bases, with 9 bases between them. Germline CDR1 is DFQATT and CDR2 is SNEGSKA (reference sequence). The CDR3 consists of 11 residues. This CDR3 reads CSAYTADTQYF. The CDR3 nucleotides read TGCAGTGCTTATACAGCGGATACGCAGTATTTT.

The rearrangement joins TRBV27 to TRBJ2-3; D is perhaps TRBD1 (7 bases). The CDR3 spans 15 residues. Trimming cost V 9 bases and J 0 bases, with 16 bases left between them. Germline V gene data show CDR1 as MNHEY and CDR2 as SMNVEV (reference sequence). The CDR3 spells CASQRGTVSTDTQYF. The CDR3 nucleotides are TGTGCCAGTCAACGGGGGACAGTTAGCACAGATACGCAGTATTTT.

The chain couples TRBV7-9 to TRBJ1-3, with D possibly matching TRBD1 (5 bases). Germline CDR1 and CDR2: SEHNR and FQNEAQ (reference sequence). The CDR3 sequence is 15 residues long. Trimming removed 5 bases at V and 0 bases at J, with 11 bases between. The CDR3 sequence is CASSPGLDSGNTIYF. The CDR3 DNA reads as TGTGCCAGCAGCCCGGGACTGGACTCTGGAAACACCATATATTTT.

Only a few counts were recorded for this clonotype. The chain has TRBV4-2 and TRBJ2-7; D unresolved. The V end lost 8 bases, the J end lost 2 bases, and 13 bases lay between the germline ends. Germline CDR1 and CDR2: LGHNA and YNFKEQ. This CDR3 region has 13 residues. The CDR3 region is CASSQGKTYEQYF. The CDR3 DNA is TGTGCCAGCTCCCAAGGAAAAACCTACGAGCAGTACTTC.

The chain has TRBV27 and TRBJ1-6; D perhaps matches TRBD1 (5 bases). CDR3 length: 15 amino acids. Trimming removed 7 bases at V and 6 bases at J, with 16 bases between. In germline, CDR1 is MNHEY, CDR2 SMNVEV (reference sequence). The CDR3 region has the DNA TGTGCCAGCACCATTCTGGGGGACCCTAATTCACCCCTCCACTTT. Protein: CASTILGDPNSPLHF.

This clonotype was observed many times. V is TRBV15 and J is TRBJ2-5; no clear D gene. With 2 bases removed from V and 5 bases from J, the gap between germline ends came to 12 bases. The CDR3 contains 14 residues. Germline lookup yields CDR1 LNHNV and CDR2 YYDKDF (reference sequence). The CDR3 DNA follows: TGTGCCACCAGCAGAAATGCCCCCCTGGAGACCCAGTACTTC. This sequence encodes CATSRNAPLETQYF.

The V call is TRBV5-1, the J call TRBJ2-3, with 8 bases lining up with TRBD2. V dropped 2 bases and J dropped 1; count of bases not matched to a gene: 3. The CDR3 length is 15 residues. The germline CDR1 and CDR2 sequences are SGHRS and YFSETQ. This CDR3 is CASSFSTSGTDTQYF. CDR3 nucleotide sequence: TGCGCCAGCAGCTTTTCGACTAGCGGCACAGATACGCAGTATTTT.

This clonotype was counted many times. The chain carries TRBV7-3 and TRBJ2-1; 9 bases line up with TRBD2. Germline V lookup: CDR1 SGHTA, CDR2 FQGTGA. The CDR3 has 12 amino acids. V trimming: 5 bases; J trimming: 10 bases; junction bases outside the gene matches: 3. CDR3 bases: TGTGCCAGCAGCAAACTAGCGGGCGAGCAGTTCTTC. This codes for CASSKLAGEQFF.

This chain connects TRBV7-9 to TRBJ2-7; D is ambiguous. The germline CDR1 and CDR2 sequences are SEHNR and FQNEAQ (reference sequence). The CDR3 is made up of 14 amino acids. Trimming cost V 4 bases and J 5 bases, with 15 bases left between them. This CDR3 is CASSSMGRYHEQYF. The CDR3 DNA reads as TGTGCCAGCAGCTCGATGGGAAGGTACCACGAGCAGTACTTC. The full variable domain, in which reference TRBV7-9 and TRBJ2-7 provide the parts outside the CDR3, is DTGVSQNPRHKITKRGQNVTFRCDPISEHNRLYWYRQTLGQGPEFLTYFQNEAQLEKSRLLSDRFSAERPKGSFSTLEIQRTEQGDSAMYLCASSSMGRYHEQYFGPGTRLTVT.

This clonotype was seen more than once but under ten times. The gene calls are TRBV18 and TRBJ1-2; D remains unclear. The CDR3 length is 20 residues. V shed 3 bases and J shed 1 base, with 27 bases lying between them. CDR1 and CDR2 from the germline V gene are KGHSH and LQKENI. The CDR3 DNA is TGTGCCAGCTCACCGGACGGAGCACGCCTGAGATCAGCTTTTAACTATGGCTACACCTTC. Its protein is CASSPDGARLRSAFNYGYTF.

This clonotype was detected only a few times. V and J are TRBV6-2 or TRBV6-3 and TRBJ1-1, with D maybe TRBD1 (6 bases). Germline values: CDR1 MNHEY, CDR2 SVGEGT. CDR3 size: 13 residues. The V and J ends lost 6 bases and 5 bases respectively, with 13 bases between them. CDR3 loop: CASRGGLGTEAFF. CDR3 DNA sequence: TGTGCCAGCAGAGGGGGGCTCGGGACTGAAGCTTTCTTT.

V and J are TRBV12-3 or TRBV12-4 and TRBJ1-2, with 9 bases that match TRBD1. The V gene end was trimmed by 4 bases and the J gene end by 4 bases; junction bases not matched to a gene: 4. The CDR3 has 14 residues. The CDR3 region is CASSSRTGAYGYTF. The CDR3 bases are TGTGCCAGCAGTTCAAGGACAGGGGCCTATGGCTACACCTTC.

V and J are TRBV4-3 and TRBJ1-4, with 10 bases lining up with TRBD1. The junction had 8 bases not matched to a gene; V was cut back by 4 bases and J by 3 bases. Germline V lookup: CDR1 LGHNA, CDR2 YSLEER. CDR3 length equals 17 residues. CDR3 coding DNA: TGCGCCAGCAGCCGGTCGGGACAGGGGTATTCTAATGAAAAACTGTTTTTT. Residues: CASSRSGQGYSNEKLFF.

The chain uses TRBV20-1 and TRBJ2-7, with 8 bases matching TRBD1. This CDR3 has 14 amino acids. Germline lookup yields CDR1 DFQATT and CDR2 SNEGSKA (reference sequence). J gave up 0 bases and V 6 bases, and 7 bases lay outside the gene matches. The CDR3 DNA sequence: TGCAGTGCGCGGGGACAGGAGAGCTCCTACGAGCAGTACTTC. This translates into CSARGQESSYEQYF.

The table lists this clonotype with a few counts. This CDR3 is CSARQNQPQHF. Here the CDR3 DNA reads TGCAGTGCTAGACAGAATCAGCCCCAGCATTTT. The rearrangement links TRBV20-1 to TRBJ1-5; D not resolved. Trimming removed 2 bases from V and 4 bases from J, with 3 bases in between. The CDR3 covers 11 residues. The germline CDR1 and CDR2 sequences are DFQATT and SNEGSKA (reference sequence).

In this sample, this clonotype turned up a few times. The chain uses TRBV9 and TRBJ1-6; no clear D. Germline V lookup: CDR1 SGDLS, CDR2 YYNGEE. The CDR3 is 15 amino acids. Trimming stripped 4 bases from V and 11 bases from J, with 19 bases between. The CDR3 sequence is CASSNGPLFGAPLHF. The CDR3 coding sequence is TGTGCCAGCAGCAACGGCCCCCTCTTCGGGGCACCCCTCCACTTT.

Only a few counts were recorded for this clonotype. The DNA for the CDR3 is TGTGCCAGCAGCTTAAGGGGAGAATACACAGATACGCAGTATTTT. Encoded protein: CASSLRGEYTDTQYF. This chain uses TRBV7-3 with TRBJ2-3, with a tentative D call TRBD2 (5 bases). The V gene lost 1 base and the J gene lost 2 bases, with 10 bases spanning the gap. The CDR3 spans 15 residues. The germline V gene encodes CDR1 SGHTA and CDR2 FQGTGA.

CDR3 region: CSASVDSYEQYF. The CDR3 DNA follows: TGCAGTGCTAGTGTTGACTCCTACGAGCAGTACTTC. This chain joins TRBV20-1 and TRBJ2-7; D unresolved. The CDR3 length is 12 residues. CDR1 is DFQATT and CDR2 is SNEGSKA in the germline V gene (reference sequence). Trimming took off 3 bases at V and 0 bases at J, with 6 bases between the two ends.